This T cell receptor (beta chain) was found in a study of T cells in Graves' hyperthyroidism and ophthalmopathy. On the study more broadly: Peripheral blood was drawn at first diagnosis, prior to all treatment.

Broader study findings: Blood samples included most of the expanded thyroid clonotypes exceeding 0.001.

CDR1 and CDR2 from the germline V gene are SGHRS and YFSETQ. This CDR3 has 13 residues. There were TCR beta CDR3 regions amplified from RNA transcripts. In the first-round RT-PCR of the TCR CDR3, the HTBI primer set was used. TCRdb independently ran MiXCR on the multiplex PCR reads; one entry per CDR3 protein. The sample has roughly 530,000 distinct CDR3 sequences, approximately 17% seen once. Points on this clonotype: The antigen remains undetermined. A read error likely explains this, since a far larger clone differs by one base.

Those patients with uncontrolled infection, other autoimmune disease, pregnancy or lactation were excluded. Each 10 ml fresh peripheral blood draw supplied the PBMCs. The sequencing input was blood. This sequence was found in a woman younger than 30 with Graves' ophthalmopathy. The V call is TRBV5-1, the J call TRBJ1-6; D is unclear. The CDR3 loop reads CASSLDSNSPFHF. The CDR3 DNA reads TGCGCCAGCAGCTTGGACAGTAATTCACCCTTCCACTTT.